Many counts were recorded for the clone carrying this T cell receptor (beta chain). Its antigen is unknown. CDR1 and CDR2 (germline): SGHTA, FQGTGA. With V trimmed by 2 bases and J by 1 base, 4 bases remained unmatched. The CDR3 is made up of 16 amino acids. This record comes from a study of T cells in Graves' hyperthyroidism and ophthalmopathy. Study findings and constraints: Ophthalmopathy prediction by the model preceded onset by a median about 6.5 months.

The study defined stable Graves' hyperthyroidism as no ophthalmopathy progression within 18 months. Diagnosis of hyperthyroidism was new in patients aged 18 to 65, and its duration was under 2 months. Amplification yielded TCR beta CDR3 regions, with RNA transcripts as the source. First-round RT-PCR with HTBI primers amplified the TCR CDR3 region. TCRdb processed the multiplex PCR reads anew with MiXCR; each CDR3 protein has one entry. The sample has 530,000 or so distinct CDR3 sequences, under 60% seen once. The sequencing input was peripheral blood or thyroid tissue (not recorded which). This rearrangement joins TRBV7-3 to TRBJ2-2, with 7 bases matching TRBD1. This receptor was obtained from a woman aged 18-29 years with Graves' hyperthyroidism. CDR3 protein: CASSLQNRGNTGELFF. CDR3 nucleotide sequence: TGTGCCAGCAGCTTACAAAACAGGGGGAACACCGGGGAGCTGTTTTTT.